The 9 T cell receptor beta chains below all came from one sample that was sequenced in a study of T-cell reconstitution after alpha-beta-depleted transplantation in children. Unique molecular identifiers were incorporated into the prepared TCRbeta library. TCRdb re-analysed the PCR reads in MiXCR, keeping a single row per CDR3 protein. In the table there are about 470,000 distinct CDR3 sequences, 43% of which are singletons. Sequences were derived from PBMCs, sampled before TCRalphabeta/CD19-depleted stem cell transplant. The receptors derive from a girl aged 2 to 10 with aplastic anemia, due to receive a stem cell transplant.

This clonotype occurred a few times. The CDR3 DNA sequence: TGCGCCAGCAGCCCCATAGCGGGAAGCTCCGGAGATACGCAGTATTTT. Translating it yields CASSPIAGSSGDTQYF. This rearrangement joins TRBV5-1 to TRBJ2-3, with 8 bases lining up with TRBD2. The V gene end was trimmed by 4 bases and the J gene end by 5 bases; junction bases not matched to a gene: 12. The CDR3 spans 16 residues. Looked up from germline, CDR1 is SGHRS and CDR2 is YFSETQ.

This clonotype was counted at least ten times. The J gene is TRBJ1-1, the V gene TRBV12-3 or TRBV12-4; D may be TRBD1 (5 bases). The V end lost 5 bases, the J end lost 3 bases, and 19 bases lay between the germline ends. The CDR3 consists of 16 residues. The CDR3 protein is CASSRNPGLGDTEAFF. The CDR3 DNA follows: TGTGCCAGCAGTCGGAACCCCGGGTTAGGGGACACTGAAGCTTTCTTT.

The chain carries TRBV15 and TRBJ2-7, with 9 positions matching TRBD1. CDR3 length: 14 residues. Trimming removed 3 bases from V and 4 bases from J; junction bases left unmatched: 4. CDR1 and CDR2 (germline): LNHNV, YYDKDF (reference sequence). The CDR3 loop reads CATSSGTGFYEQYF. The CDR3 region has the DNA TGTGCCACCAGCAGCGGGACAGGGTTTTACGAGCAGTACTTC.

This clonotype was counted many times. The chain links TRBV5-1 to TRBJ2-5; maybe TRBD2 (6 bases). The CDR3 totals 14 residues. Germline V gene lookup returns CDR1 SGHRS and CDR2 YFSETQ. V gave up 4 bases and J gave up 1 base, with 11 bases separating them. CDR3 amino acids: CASSLGGTQETQYF. The CDR3 DNA is TGCGCCAGCAGCCTGGGGGGAACCCAAGAGACCCAGTACTTC. Based on the CDR3 plus reference TRBV5-1 and TRBJ2-5, the full variable domain is KAGVTQTPRYLIKTRGQQVTLSCSPISGHRSVSWYQQTPGQGLQFLFEYFSETQRNKGNFPGRFSGRQFSNSRSEMNVSTLELGDSALYLCASSLGGTQETQYFGPGTRLLVL.

The chain has TRBV20-1 and TRBJ2-2, with D perhaps assigned TRBD1 or TRBD2 (5 bases each). The germline CDR1 and CDR2 sequences are DFQATT and SNEGSKA (reference sequence). This CDR3 region has 15 residues. Trimming stripped 6 bases from V and 4 bases from J, with 18 bases between. The CDR3 nucleotides are TGCAGTGCGACCCAGAAGAGGGGACGCACCGGGGAGCTGTTTTTT. Residues: CSATQKRGRTGELFF.

This clonotype was picked up many times. V and J are TRBV5-5 and TRBJ1-2; D possibly corresponds to TRBD1 (6 bases). Trimming took off 2 bases at V and 3 bases at J, with 11 bases between the two ends. CDR1 is SGHKS and CDR2 is YYEKEE in the germline V gene (reference sequence). This CDR3 is built from 14 residues. The CDR3, as DNA: TGTGCCAGCAGCTTAACAGGGAACCACTATGGCTACACCTTC. Translated, it gives CASSLTGNHYGYTF.

J is TRBJ2-7 and V is TRBV6-5; 9 bases are a match to TRBD2. Germline loops: CDR1 MNHEY, CDR2 SVGAGI. The CDR3 runs to 15 residues. V was clipped by 2 bases and J by 6 bases; unmatched bases: 8. CDR3 bases: TGTGCCAGCAGTTACCTGGCGGGAGGGCCGCGCGAGCAGTACTTC. Translated, it gives CASSYLAGGPREQYF.

This clonotype was picked up many times. The chain couples TRBV7-2 to TRBJ1-2; D unclear. Trimming cost V 1 base and J 8 bases, with 14 bases left between them. The CDR3 extends over 14 amino acids. Germline V gene sequence: CDR1 SGHTA, CDR2 FQGNSA. The CDR3, as DNA: TGTGCCAGCAGCTTAGACACAGCAAGAGCGGGCTACACCTTC. Translation gives CASSLDTARAGYTF.

The chain carries TRBV20-1 and TRBJ2-5, with D hard to call. Per the germline V gene, CDR1 is DFQATT and CDR2 is SNEGSKA (reference sequence). CDR3 length: 13 residues. V was pared by 2 bases and J by 0 bases, with 7 bases between. The DNA of the CDR3 is TGCAGTGCTAGAAGTACTAACCAAGAGACCCAGTACTTC. It yields the protein CSARSTNQETQYF.